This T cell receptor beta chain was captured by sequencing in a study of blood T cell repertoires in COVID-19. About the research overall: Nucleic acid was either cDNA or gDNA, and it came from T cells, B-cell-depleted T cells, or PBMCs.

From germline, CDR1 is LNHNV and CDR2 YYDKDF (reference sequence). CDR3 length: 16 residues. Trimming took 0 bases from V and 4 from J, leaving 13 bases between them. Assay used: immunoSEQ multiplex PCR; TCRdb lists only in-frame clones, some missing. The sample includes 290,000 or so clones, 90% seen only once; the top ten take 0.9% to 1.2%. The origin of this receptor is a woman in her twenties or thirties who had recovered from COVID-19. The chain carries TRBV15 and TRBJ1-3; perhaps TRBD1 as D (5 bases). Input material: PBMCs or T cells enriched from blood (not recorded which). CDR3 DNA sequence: TGTGCCACCAGCAGAGATATTGGAGGGACGGGAAACACCATATATTTT. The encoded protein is CATSRDIGGTGNTIYF.